The clone carrying this T cell receptor (beta chain) showed up just a few times. This record belongs to a study of T cells in Graves' hyperthyroidism and ophthalmopathy. RNA transcripts provided the source from which TCR beta CDR3 regions were amplified. When the TCR CDR3 underwent first-round RT-PCR, the HTBI primer set was used. TCRdb recomputed calls from the multiplex PCR reads with MiXCR, one row per CDR3 protein. Of about 560,000 distinct CDR3 sequences listed, just over 45% were seen once; the top ten hold 8.2%. Stable Graves' hyperthyroidism denoted no ophthalmopathy progression over 18 months. With 0 bases removed from V and 10 bases from J, the gap between germline ends came to 4 bases. CDR1 is MGHRA and CDR2 is YSYEKL in the germline V gene. The CDR3 sequence is 12 residues long.

Sequencing used peripheral blood or thyroid tissue (not recorded which). V gene TRBV4-1 combines with J gene TRBJ1-6; unclear D gene. This TCR was recovered from a woman between 18 and 30 years old with Graves' hyperthyroidism. CDR3 nucleotide sequence: TGCGCCAGCAGCCAAGATCTATCACCCCTCCACTTT. Amino acid sequence: CASSQDLSPLHF.